This TCR beta chain was documented in a study of T-cell reconstitution after alpha-beta-depleted transplantation in children. The authors prepared the TCRbeta library with unique molecular identifiers. TCRdb reprocessed the PCR reads with MiXCR, giving one entry per CDR3 protein. The data show roughly 74,000 distinct CDR3 sequences, 15% to 20% seen once. Germline V gene lookup returns CDR1 SEHNR and CDR2 FQNEAQ (reference sequence). CDR3 length equals 16 residues. Trimming at V came to 6 bases and at J to 0 bases, leaving 3 bases not matched to a gene. The TCR originated in a male patient aged 2 to 10 who had a stem cell transplant for acute lymphoblastic leukemia, so the T cells may come from the graft donor. The V and J genes are TRBV7-9 and TRBJ2-3, with 13 bases that match TRBD2. The sequences come from PBMCs, mostly from graft donor cells, collected 360 days after TCRalphabeta/CD19-depleted stem cell transplant. CDR3 bases: TGTGCCAGCAGGAGGACTAGCGGGAGAAGCACAGATACGCAGTATTTT. As protein: CASRRTSGRSTDTQYF.